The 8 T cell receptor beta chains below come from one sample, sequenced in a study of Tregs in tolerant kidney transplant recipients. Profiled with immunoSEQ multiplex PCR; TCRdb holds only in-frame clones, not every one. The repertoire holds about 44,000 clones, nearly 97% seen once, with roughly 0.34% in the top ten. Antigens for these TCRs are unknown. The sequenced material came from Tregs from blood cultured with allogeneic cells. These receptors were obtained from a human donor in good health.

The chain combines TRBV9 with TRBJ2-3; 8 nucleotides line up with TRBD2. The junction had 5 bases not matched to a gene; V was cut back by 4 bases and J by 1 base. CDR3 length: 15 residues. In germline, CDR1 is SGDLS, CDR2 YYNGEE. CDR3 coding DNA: TGTGCCAGCAGCAGAACTAGCGGTCGCACAGATACGCAGTATTTT. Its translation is CASSRTSGRTDTQYF.

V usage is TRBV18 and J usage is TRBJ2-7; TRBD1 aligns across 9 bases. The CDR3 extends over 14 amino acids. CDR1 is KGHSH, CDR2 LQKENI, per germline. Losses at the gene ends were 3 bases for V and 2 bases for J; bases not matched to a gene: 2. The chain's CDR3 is CASSPRTGAYEQYF. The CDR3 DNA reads TGTGCCAGCTCACCGAGGACAGGGGCCTACGAGCAGTACTTC.

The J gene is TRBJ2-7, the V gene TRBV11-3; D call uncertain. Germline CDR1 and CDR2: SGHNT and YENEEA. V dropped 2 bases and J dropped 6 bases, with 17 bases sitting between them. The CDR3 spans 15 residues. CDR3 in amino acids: CASSLLQGNRVEQYF. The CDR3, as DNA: TGTGCCAGCAGCTTACTTCAAGGGAATAGGGTCGAGCAGTACTTC.

DNA for the CDR3: TGTGCCAGCAGTGCCGGGACAAGGGGCAACTATGGCTACACCTTC. Translated, it gives CASSAGTRGNYGYTF. The gene calls are TRBV6-1 and TRBJ1-2, with a possible D match to TRBD1 (6 bases). Trimming removed 4 bases from V and 2 bases from J, with 14 bases in between. Per the germline V gene, CDR1 is MNHNS and CDR2 is SASEGT. The CDR3 is made up of 15 amino acids.

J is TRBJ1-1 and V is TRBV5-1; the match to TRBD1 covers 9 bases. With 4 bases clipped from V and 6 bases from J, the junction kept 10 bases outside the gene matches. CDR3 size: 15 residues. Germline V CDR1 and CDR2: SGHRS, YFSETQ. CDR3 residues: CASSHGGQGRAEAFF. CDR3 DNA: TGCGCCAGCAGCCACGGTGGACAGGGGAGGGCTGAAGCTTTCTTT.

This CDR3 reads CASSLLASGGNTQYF. CDR3 nucleotides: TGTGCCAGCAGCTTATTGGCTAGCGGGGGAAATACGCAGTATTTT. The V call is TRBV7-6, the J call TRBJ2-3; 10 bases map to TRBD2. The J segment lost 7 bases and the V segment lost 2 bases, leaving 6 bases of the junction unmatched. Germline V CDR1 and CDR2: SGHVS, FNYEAQ. CDR3 length equals 15 residues.

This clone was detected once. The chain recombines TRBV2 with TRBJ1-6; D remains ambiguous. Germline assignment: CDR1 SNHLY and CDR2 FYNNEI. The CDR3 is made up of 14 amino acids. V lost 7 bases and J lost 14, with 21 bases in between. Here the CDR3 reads CASTLDGVGSALHF. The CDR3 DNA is TGTGCCAGCACCTTGGACGGGGTTGGTTCGGCCCTCCACTTT.

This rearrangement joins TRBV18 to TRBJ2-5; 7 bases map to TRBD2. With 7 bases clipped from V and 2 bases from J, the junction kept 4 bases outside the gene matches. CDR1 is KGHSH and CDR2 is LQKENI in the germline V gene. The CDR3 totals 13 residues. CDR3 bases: TGTGCCAGCTGTCCTAGCGGTCAAGAGACCCAGTACTTC. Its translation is CASCPSGQETQYF.